This T cell receptor (beta chain) was sequenced during a study of shared clonotypes between healthy human individuals. Overall study context: CD4 naive and memory got three plates each, CD8 naive two, CD8 memory one.

TCRdb's table, derived via immunoSEQ multiplex PCR, lists solely in-frame clones and lacks some. The table lists approximately 2.3 million clones, 80% to 95% of them singletons. Sequenced: naive CD4+ T cells from PBMCs. As for subset: CD45RA+ positively selected. The clonotype originates from a man between 18 and 35 years old in good health. Some clones in this sample may be carry-over from other donors' samples.

Here the CDR3 reads CASSSTGTGFGEQYF. The CDR3 region has the DNA TGTGCCAGCAGTTCCACCGGGACAGGGTTTGGCGAGCAGTACTTC. This chain links TRBV28 with TRBJ2-7, with TRBD1 identical over 9 bases. Germline values: CDR1 MDHEN, CDR2 SYDVKM. The length of the CDR3 is 15 residues. J gave up 6 bases and V 4 bases, and 10 bases lay outside the gene matches. The full variable domain, in which reference TRBV28 and TRBJ2-7 provide the parts outside the CDR3, is DVKVTQSSRYLVKRTGEKVFLECVQDMDHENMFWYRQDPGLGLRLIYFSYDVKMKEKGDIPEGYSVSREKKERFSLILESASTNQTSMYLCASSSTGTGFGEQYFGPGTRLTVT.